This TCR beta chain comes out of a study of T cells in Graves' hyperthyroidism and ophthalmopathy. At least ten counts were recorded for this clonotype. The germline gives CDR1 SNHLY, CDR2 FYNNEI. The CDR3 covers 16 residues. The V end was cut by 8 bases, the J end by 4 bases, with 18 bases between. It was RNA transcripts that yielded the amplified TCR beta CDR3 regions. An initial round of RT-PCR targeting the TCR CDR3 relied on the HTBI primer set. TCRdb reanalysed the multiplex PCR reads using MiXCR and keeps one entry per CDR3 protein. This table holds approximately 590,000 distinct CDR3 sequences, 15% to 19% found once.

This chain joins TRBV2 and TRBJ2-6; D gene ambiguous. This TCR was sampled from a woman in her twenties or thirties with Graves' hyperthyroidism. The sequenced sample consisted of blood. The CDR3 is CASHKGFSSGANVLTF. The CDR3 coding sequence is TGTGCCAGCCACAAGGGCTTTTCCTCGGGGGCCAACGTCCTGACTTTC.